Given below is one T cell receptor (beta chain) in context. Here immunoSEQ multiplex PCR was the method, and the copy in TCRdb shows in-frame clones only, minus some. Among a few hundred thousand clones listed, 80% to 95% were seen once. The sample comes from a study of control samples from healthy donors and cancer patients. There are 17 residues in the CDR3. CDR1 SGHNT and CDR2 YENEEA come from the germline V gene. With 4 bases removed from V and 8 bases from J, the gap between germline ends came to 25 bases. The sequence was obtained from a man in his forties or fifties with head and neck cancer. This rearrangement joins TRBV11-3 to TRBJ2-3; TRBD1 or TRBD2 may be the D gene (5 bases each). Sequenced material: PBMCs. The CDR3 coding sequence is TGTGCCAGCAGCTCAGACCCTGGGGGATTCCACACCGGTACGCAGTATTTT. Protein product: CASSSDPGGFHTGTQYF.